This T cell receptor (beta chain) originates from a study of Ad26.COV2.S vaccination and SARS-CoV-2 variants. In germline, CDR1 is MNHEY, CDR2 SMNVEV (reference sequence). This CDR3 is built from 15 residues. V lost 5 bases and J 2 bases, leaving 15 bases between the germline ends. Regarding treatment: around 19 received Ad26.COV2.S at low or high dose, single or two shots; about 5 received placebo; per-sample allocation not given. All samples were drawn on day 63, counting from the first vaccine or placebo injection. TCRdb's table, derived via immunoSEQ multiplex PCR, lists solely in-frame clones and lacks some. Seen here are some 330,000 clones, approximately 87% observed once, and the top ten hold about 5.4%.

This chain links TRBV27 with TRBJ2-5; D remains ambiguous. The sequence came from a person between 18 and 59 years old who received the Ad26.COV2.S COVID-19 vaccine or a placebo. Here the sequenced sample was peripheral blood, taken in a trial of Ad26.COV2.S vaccine versus placebo. This chain's CDR3 is CASSPTTETQETQYF. CDR3 in DNA: TGTGCCAGCAGTCCTACCACCGAGACGCAAGAGACCCAGTACTTC.